A single sample is the source of the 16 T cell receptor beta chains below, sequenced in a study of T cell responses to AZD1222 COVID-19 vaccine. Using immunoSEQ multiplex PCR, the repertoire was profiled, and TCRdb retains in-frame clones only, with some absent. The table has 100,000 to 150,000 clones, 80% to 90% seen once. The sequenced sample was peripheral blood, obtained on day 0 of AZD1222 vaccination. All receptors come from an adult in good health.

This chain joins TRBV10-3 and TRBJ2-7; unclear D gene. The CDR3 is 15 residues long. V was pared by 2 bases and J by 0 bases, with 11 bases between. Germline lookup yields CDR1 ENHRY and CDR2 SYGVKD. CDR3 amino acids: CAISEPRTYSYEQYF. DNA for the CDR3: TGTGCCATCAGTGAGCCACGGACGTACTCCTACGAGCAGTACTTC.

The genes are TRBV5-6 and TRBJ2-1, with 7 bases matching TRBD2. This CDR3 has 17 residues. Germline V gives CDR1 SGHDT, CDR2 YYEEEE. J was trimmed by 4 bases and V by 1 base; bases with no gene match: 11. The CDR3 is CASSLLSGKPSYNEQFF. The DNA of the CDR3 is TGTGCCAGCAGCTTGCTCAGCGGGAAGCCCTCGTACAATGAGCAGTTCTTC.

The genes are TRBV5-1 and TRBJ1-1, with 7 bases fitting TRBD1. The CDR3 is 12 amino acids. The V gene end was trimmed by 5 bases and the J gene end by 10 bases; junction bases not matched to a gene: 8. Germline-derived CDR1 and CDR2 are SGHRS and YFSETQ. The CDR3 reads CASRRGTEVAFF. CDR3 DNA: TGCGCCAGCAGGCGCGGGACAGAAGTAGCTTTCTTT. The full variable domain, in which reference TRBV5-1 and TRBJ1-1 provide the parts outside the CDR3, is KAGVTQTPRYLIKTRGQQVTLSCSPISGHRSVSWYQQTPGQGLQFLFEYFSETQRNKGNFPGRFSGRQFSNSRSEMNVSTLELGDSALYLCASRRGTEVAFFGQGTRLTVV.

V gene TRBV2 combines with J gene TRBJ2-5, with D possibly being TRBD2 (5 bases). Germline values: CDR1 SNHLY, CDR2 FYNNEI. The CDR3 runs 12 residues. Trimming took off 7 bases at V and 5 bases at J, with 11 bases between the two ends. For the CDR3, the DNA is TGTGCCAGCAATCGGGGTCAGGAGACCCAGTACTTC. This codes for CASNRGQETQYF. Combining the CDR3 with reference TRBV2 and TRBJ2-5 gives the whole variable domain EPEVTQTPSHQVTQMGQEVILRCVPISNHLYFYWYRQILGQKVEFLVSFYNNEISEKSEIFDDQFSVERPDGSNFTLKIRSTKLEDSAMYFCASNRGQETQYFGPGTRLLVL.

The rearrangement links TRBV9 to TRBJ2-7; a weak D match, TRBD1 (6 bases). Germline values: CDR1 SGDLS, CDR2 YYNGEE. The CDR3 contains 16 residues. Trimming stripped 0 bases from V and 8 bases from J, with 21 bases between. CDR3 nucleotide sequence: TGTGCCAGCAGCGTAGAGGCTCAACCAACAGGGACCCAGCAGTACTTC. Amino acids: CASSVEAQPTGTQQYF.

The chain joins TRBV29-1 to TRBJ1-5, with unresolved D. This CDR3 contains 12 residues. The V gene's germline CDR1 is SQVTM and CDR2 ANQGSEA. Trimming removed 5 bases from V and 4 bases from J, with 9 bases in between. The CDR3 here is CSVQSGNQPQHF. CDR3 sequence (DNA): TGCAGCGTTCAATCTGGGAATCAGCCCCAGCATTTT.

The chain carries TRBV5-1 and TRBJ2-1, with 9 bases that match TRBD1. The CDR3 has 14 amino acids. V lost 5 bases, J lost 14 bases, and 14 bases stayed unmatched. Germline CDR1 reads SGHRS; CDR2 reads YFSETQ. The CDR3 region has the DNA TGCGCCAGCAGTGGTCTGGGACAGGGTATTTTTAAGTTCTTC. Translated, it gives CASSGLGQGIFKFF. The full variable domain, in which reference TRBV5-1 and TRBJ2-1 provide the parts outside the CDR3, is KAGVTQTPRYLIKTRGQQVTLSCSPISGHRSVSWYQQTPGQGLQFLFEYFSETQRNKGNFPGRFSGRQFSNSRSEMNVSTLELGDSALYLCASSGLGQGIFKFFGPGTRLTVL.

The gene calls are TRBV7-2 and TRBJ2-5; D is undetermined. The CDR3 extends over 14 amino acids. V was pared by 3 bases and J by 2 bases, with 10 bases between. Germline assignment: CDR1 SGHTA and CDR2 FQGNSA. CDR3 DNA sequence: TGTGCCAGCAGCTTCTTCGGACGGCAAGAGACCCAGTACTTC. Its translation: CASSFFGRQETQYF.

V usage is TRBV7-8 and J usage is TRBJ1-6; a weak D match, TRBD1 (6 bases). CDR1 is SGHVS and CDR2 is FQNEAQ in the germline V gene. Trimming shortened V by 3 bases and J by 3 bases, and 9 bases separated the two germline ends. This CDR3 spans 15 amino acids. CDR3 bases: TGTGCCAGCAGCTTGAACAGGGACTATAATTCACCCCTCCACTTT. This sequence encodes CASSLNRDYNSPLHF. Using reference TRBV7-8 and TRBJ1-6 for the parts outside the CDR3, the full variable domain is GAGVSQSPRYKVAKRGQDVALRCDPISGHVSLFWYQQALGQGPEFLTYFQNEAQLDKSGLPSDRFFAERPEGSVSTLKIQRTQQEDSAVYLCASSLNRDYNSPLHFGNGTRLTVT.

The rearrangement uses TRBV28 and TRBJ1-2, with a weak D call TRBD1 (6 bases). CDR3 length: 16 residues. CDR1 and CDR2 (germline): MDHEN, SYDVKM. V was cut by 5 bases and J by 6 bases, with 22 bases left in between. CDR3 sequence reads: CASSPRDTYGGHGYTF. The CDR3 DNA reads TGTGCCAGCAGTCCCCGGGACACCTACGGGGGTCATGGCTACACCTTC.

V gene TRBV13 combines with J gene TRBJ1-1; D remains unclear. V was cut by 6 bases and J by 3 bases, with 11 bases left in between. CDR3 length: 13 amino acids. Germline CDR1 is PRHDT and CDR2 is FYEKMQ (reference sequence). Here the CDR3 DNA reads TGTGCCAGCAGTATAGGATGGGACACTGAAGCTTTCTTT. Translated: CASSIGWDTEAFF.

The CDR3: CASSYSLGREGYGYTF. In nucleotides, the CDR3 is TGTGCCAGCAGTTACTCTCTGGGCAGGGAGGGTTATGGCTACACCTTC. The V call is TRBV6-5, the J call TRBJ1-2; TRBD1 might be the D (5 bases). CDR3 length: 16 residues. Germline assignment: CDR1 MNHEY and CDR2 SVGAGI. V gave up 0 bases and J gave up 5 bases, with 16 bases separating them.

In its sample, this clone was seen once. CDR3 DNA: TGTGCCAGCAGGAAGCTAGCGGGAGTTAGAGAGACCCAGTACTTC. Translation gives CASRKLAGVRETQYF. V and J are TRBV2 and TRBJ2-5; 10 nucleotides match TRBD2. The CDR3 loop spans 15 amino acids. In germline, CDR1 is SNHLY, CDR2 FYNNEI. With V trimmed by 6 bases and J by 4 bases, 8 bases remained unmatched.

CDR3 region: CASSLGGWIQNYGYTF. The CDR3 region has the DNA TGCGCCAGCAGCTTGGGGGGTTGGATTCAAAACTATGGCTACACCTTC. V gene TRBV5-1 combines with J gene TRBJ1-2; D ambiguous. The CDR3 runs 16 residues. Germline V gene sequence: CDR1 SGHRS, CDR2 YFSETQ. V lost 0 bases, J lost 2 bases, and 14 bases lay in between.

V and J are TRBV11-2 and TRBJ2-2, with a weak D call TRBD1 (7 bases). Between the trimmed V and J ends, which lost 5 bases and 3 bases, there was a span of 13 bases. CDR1 is SGHAT, CDR2 FQNNGV, per germline. This CDR3 comprises 15 residues. The CDR3 region has the DNA TGTGCCAGCAGCGAGAGCAGGGGGGACACCGGGGAGCTGTTTTTT. Protein product: CASSESRGDTGELFF.

In the case of this clone: A read error may account for a junction end that differs from germline. This rearrangement joins TRBV28 to TRBJ2-1, with TRBD2 as a possible D gene (6 bases). CDR1 is MDHEN and CDR2 is SYDVKM in the germline V gene. The CDR3 covers 14 residues. CDR3 nucleotides: TGTGCCAGCAGTTTAATACTAGCATACAGTGAGCAGTTCTTC. The encoded protein is CASSLILAYSEQFF.